A single sample is the source of the 12 T cell receptor beta chains below, sequenced in a study of blood T cell repertoires in COVID-19. Profiling relied on immunoSEQ multiplex PCR, and the TCRdb table lists in-frame clones only, not all of them. The repertoire holds tens of thousands of clones, with roughly 88% as singletons. Sequencing was done on a sample of peripheral blood. The receptor set was obtained from a woman between 40 and 50 years old with acute or convalescent COVID-19.

The rearrangement links TRBV6-5 to TRBJ2-7, with D maybe TRBD1 (6 bases). The CDR3 length is 14 residues. Germline CDR1 and CDR2: MNHEY and SVGAGI. V lost 8 bases, J lost 7 bases, and 21 bases lay in between. The CDR3 bases are TGTGCCAGCTCTTTCCGAAAGGACAGTCAGGAGCAGTACTTC. This translates into CASSFRKDSQEQYF.

The chain is built from TRBV24-1 and TRBJ2-7, with D possibly TRBD1 on 7 matching bases. This CDR3 spans 16 amino acids. Germline V lookup: CDR1 KGHDR, CDR2 SFDVKD. Between the trimmed V and J ends, which lost 4 bases and 0 bases, there was a span of 15 bases. Written as DNA, the CDR3 is TGTGCCACCAGTGACAATAGGAGGGGGCCCTCCTACGAGCAGTACTTC. This sequence encodes CATSDNRRGPSYEQYF.

V gene TRBV5-5 combines with J gene TRBJ2-5, with TRBD2 identical over 10 bases. Germline V gene sequence: CDR1 SGHKS, CDR2 YYEKEE (reference sequence). CDR3 length: 15 amino acids. J was trimmed by 1 base and V by 4 bases; bases with no gene match: 4. In DNA, the CDR3 is TGTGCCAGCAGCATAGCGGGAGGACCCCAAGAGACCCAGTACTTC. This gives the protein CASSIAGGPQETQYF.

The V call is TRBV6-6, the J call TRBJ2-7, with TRBD1 matching 10 bases. The CDR3 length is 18 residues. Germline CDR1 is MNHNY and CDR2 is SVGAGI (reference sequence). V lost 5 bases, J lost 0 bases, and 13 bases stayed unmatched. The CDR3 DNA follows: TGTGCCAGCAGTCCGCCGCCCCGGACAGGGGGGGCCTCCTACGAGCAGTACTTC. Encoded protein: CASSPPPRTGGASYEQYF.

This clone occurred once. The rearrangement joins TRBV19 to TRBJ2-3, with a weak D call TRBD2 (5 bases). Germline V lookup: CDR1 LNHDA, CDR2 SQIVND (reference sequence). This CDR3 is 14 amino acids long. The V and J ends lost 3 bases and 4 bases respectively, with 11 bases between them. Here the CDR3 DNA reads TGTGCCAGTAGTATCTCGCTAGCCTCAGATACGCAGTATTTT. Its translation: CASSISLASDTQYF.

J is TRBJ1-6 and V is TRBV7-9; D is perhaps TRBD1 (6 bases). From germline, CDR1 is SEHNR and CDR2 FQNEAQ (reference sequence). Trimming shortened V by 5 bases and J by 4 bases, and 24 bases separated the two germline ends. This CDR3 spans 19 amino acids. CDR3 bases: TGTGCCAGCAGCCCAATTGGGAAACAGGGTAACCCTTATAATTCACCCCTCCACTTT. Translation: CASSPIGKQGNPYNSPLHF.

The table lists this clone with a count of one. The chain joins TRBV19 to TRBJ1-6, with 8 positions matching TRBD1. There are 16 residues in the CDR3. J lost 9 bases, V lost 3 bases, and 10 bases had no gene match. The V gene's germline CDR1 is LNHDA and CDR2 SQIVND (reference sequence). CDR3 residues: CASSIRTGMRGSPLHF. CDR3 sequence (DNA): TGTGCCAGTAGTATCCGGACAGGGATGCGGGGTTCACCCCTCCACTTT.

The chain couples TRBV11-2 to TRBJ1-1; D is unclear. V was shortened by 1 base and J by 11 bases, with 8 bases between the two germline ends. The CDR3 has 11 residues. Per germline, CDR1 SGHAT and CDR2 FQNNGV. CDR3 in DNA: TGTGCCAGCAGCTTAGGTGTTCGGGCTTTCTTT. Its translation is CASSLGVRAFF.

The J gene is TRBJ1-5, the V gene TRBV7-9; the D gene is possibly TRBD1 (6 bases). Germline V gene lookup returns CDR1 SEHNR and CDR2 FQNEAQ (reference sequence). The V gene lost 6 bases and the J gene lost 1 base, with 25 bases spanning the gap. This CDR3 has 19 residues. CDR3 protein: CASSYTTTGRGPSNQPQHF. CDR3 bases: TGTGCCAGCAGTTATACCACGACAGGCAGGGGTCCAAGCAATCAGCCCCAGCATTTT.

The V and J genes are TRBV5-1 and TRBJ1-1; the D gene is possibly TRBD1 (6 bases). CDR1 and CDR2 (germline): SGHRS, YFSETQ. The CDR3 has 15 residues. Trimming removed 0 bases from V and 3 bases from J, with 12 bases in between. The chain's CDR3 is CASSLVGGAYTEAFF. As DNA, the CDR3 is TGCGCCAGCAGCTTGGTTGGGGGGGCCTACACTGAAGCTTTCTTT.

V and J are TRBV2 and TRBJ1-1; weak D call: TRBD1 (5 bases). Germline V gene lookup returns CDR1 SNHLY and CDR2 FYNNEI. This CDR3 region has 15 residues. Trimming took 2 bases from V and 1 from J, leaving 11 bases between them. CDR3 sequence (DNA): TGTGCCAGCAGTGAAAGGGGAGGCGAGAACACTGAAGCTTTCTTT. Protein product: CASSERGGENTEAFF. Filled out from reference TRBV2 and TRBJ1-1, the complete variable domain reads EPEVTQTPSHQVTQMGQEVILRCVPISNHLYFYWYRQILGQKVEFLVSFYNNEISEKSEIFDDQFSVERPDGSNFTLKIRSTKLEDSAMYFCASSERGGENTEAFFGQGTRLTVV.

The J gene is TRBJ2-7, the V gene TRBV5-4, with D tentatively TRBD1 (6 bases). Germline CDR1 reads SGHNT; CDR2 reads YYREEE (reference sequence). Trimming stripped 3 bases from V and 6 bases from J, with 13 bases between. The CDR3 sequence is 13 residues long. The CDR3 DNA is TGTGCCAGCAGCTCCAACCTACAGGGCGAGCAGTACTTC. It translates to CASSSNLQGEQYF. Based on the CDR3 plus reference TRBV5-4 and TRBJ2-7, the full variable domain is ETGVTQSPTHLIKTRGQQVTLRCSSQSGHNTVSWYQQALGQGPQFIFQYYREEENGRGNFPPRFSGLQFPNYSSELNVNALELDDSALYLCASSSNLQGEQYFGPGTRLTVT.